A selection of T cell receptor beta chains follows, all from one sample in a study of vaccination and CD4 T cells after COVID-19. TCRdb used MiXCR to reprocess the PCR reads, holding one entry per CDR3 protein. In the table there are 9,000 to 13,000 distinct CDR3 sequences, 40% to 50% of which are singletons. No cognate antigen is known for these TCRs. The sequenced sample was CD4+ T cells from blood, cultured in vitro. Receptor source: a human donor who had recovered from COVID-19. CDR3s include the opening cysteine and the closing phenylalanine or tryptophan. A D gene is named only where the DNA matches it firmly. Clone size, where shown, is once, few, many, or a class for clones that have expanded.

CDR3 DNA	CDR3 protein	V gene	J gene	clone size	D gene
TGTGCCAGCAGTAAAACAGGGGCGGACAATCAGCCCCAGCATTTT	CASSKTGADNQPQHF	TRBV6-1	TRBJ1-5	.	TRBD1
TGTGCCAGCAGTGAGACTAACCGGTCACCCCTCCACTTT	CASSETNRSPLHF	TRBV2	TRBJ1-6	medium-sized	.
TGTGCCAGCAGACCCCGATGGAGGGAAAGCTCCTACGAGCAGTACTTC	CASRPRWRESSYEQYF	TRBV6-1	TRBJ2-7	once	.
TGTGCCAGTAGTCGACAGGGGGACTACTATGGCTACACCTTC	CASSRQGDYYGYTF	TRBV19	TRBJ1-2	.	TRBD1
TGTGCCGGGGGGCGGACGAACACCGGGGAGCTGTTTTTT	CAGGRTNTGELFF	TRBV19	TRBJ2-2	.	.
TGTGCCAGCAGCTTAGCGGTTTTGACAGGGAAGAACACTGAAGCTTTCTTT	CASSLAVLTGKNTEAFF	TRBV7-2	TRBJ1-1	.	TRBD1
TGTGCCAGCAGCTTCGGCAGGGGGTATGGCTACACCTTC	CASSFGRGYGYTF	TRBV7-9	TRBJ1-2	few	TRBD1
TGTGCCAGTAGTAGAGACAGGGAGAGGGATCAGCCCCAGCATTTT	CASSRDRERDQPQHF	TRBV19	TRBJ1-5	.	TRBD1
TGTGCCAGTAGTGCCGACCCGGGACAACTGTTTTTT	CASSADPGQLFF	TRBV19	TRBJ1-4	few	.
TGCAGTGCTAGAGTGGGACAGGGCCGCACAGATACGCAGTATTTT	CSARVGQGRTDTQYF	TRBV20-1	TRBJ2-3	.	TRBD1
TGTGCCAGCAGCTTGAGCTCGAATTCACCCCTCCACTTT	CASSLSSNSPLHF	TRBV5-4	TRBJ1-6	.	.